This T cell receptor (beta chain) was identified during a study of identical twins (dated by TCRdb to the mid-2010s). With respect to the entire study: The study deep-sequenced TCR alpha and beta repertoires from monozygotic twins, unrelated adults of various ages and cord blood to test whether fetal clonotypes persist. Replicate twin experiments were performed at different times using different library preparation protocols to rule out contamination.

Every donor in the study was a healthy Caucasian. What the work shows at the level of the full study, not this receptor alone: The excess sharing between twins in beta out-of-frame sequences was weaker because fewer shared sequences reduced the signal-to-noise ratio. Out-of-frame TCR alpha sequences shared between twins showed an excess of low generation-probability sequences compared with coincidental sharing between unrelated individuals. Recombination models systematically underestimated out-of-frame TCR alpha sharing in monozygotic twins but agreed with sharing between unrelated individuals. Invariant T cells such as MAIT and iNKT could partly confound zero-insertion analyses, although diverse VJ usage argued against such confounding for most clonotypes. Fewer insertions were carried by abundant cord blood beta clonotypes, a similar but weaker trend appeared in young adult naive repertoires, and no such trend appeared in memory repertoires. Because the same donors could not be followed over many years, the conclusions relied on cross-sectional statistical analysis.

According to the germline V gene (reference sequence), CDR1 reads PRHDT and CDR2 reads FYEKMQ. Trimming costs V 5 bases and J 12 bases, and their ends lie 17 bases apart. The CDR3, cysteine through phenylalanine, is 13 amino acids long. Only CDR3 DNA remains: 39 bases, in frame from the first base. This clonotype was picked up a small number of times. Its antigen is not yet known. No much larger clonotype is one base removed from it; base qualities were not supplied. Libraries came from 5' RACE. Instrument used: Illumina HiSeq 2000. Template switching added a universal primer binding site, and the final cDNA carried a unique molecular identifier that allowed TCR cDNA molecules to be counted accurately. Specific primers in the conserved constant-segment region were used to synthesize first-strand cDNA for the TCR alpha and beta chains. To control for contamination, each cDNA library was double barcoded with a SMART-Mk sample barcode plus Illumina barcodes. TruSeq adapter sequences along with Illumina sample barcodes were introduced in two successive PCR steps. TCR alpha and beta cDNA libraries were sequenced on the Illumina HiSeq platform with custom primers. As for the authors' bioinformatics: Unique molecular identifiers were extracted from raw reads with MiGEC, and CDR3 positions were determined with MiXCR. For each individual, recombination models were inferred using an EM algorithm with the repgenHMM and IGoR tools. Shared clonotypes were analyzed with the tcR package in R, and sharing was normalized by the product of cloneset sizes. Out-of-frame nonproductive sequences were analyzed to study raw recombination free of thymic and clonal selection effects. TCRdb's own reprocessing of the public reads used fastp at Q25 and MiXCR and kept productive beta chains. When rows share a CDR3 protein, they turn into one entry using the most common DNA and genes. The V and J calls were determined by TCRdb, not by the authors. The sample table holds about 1.7 million distinct CDR3 sequences, of which roughly a third were seen once. Of the sample, about 0.3% is held by the ten largest clones.

The receptor's source is a newborn girl in good health. The chain links TRBV13 with TRBJ2-1; TRBD2 might be the D gene, on 6 matching bases. Sequenced sample: cord blood. The sequence in DNA is TGTGCCAGCAGCCAGTACGCGGGGAGTGGGCAGTTCTTC. It codes for CASSQYAGSGQFF.